What follows is one T cell receptor (beta chain) and its context. Authors' methods: For nucleated cells, counts were estimated from reference gene primer amplification. The protocol was immunoSEQ multiplex PCR, while the TCRdb copy is restricted to in-frame clones and leaves out a portion. The V and J calls and clone size are taken from that table; D and trimming were inferred from the DNA. The profile shows more than 150,000 clones, roughly 78% of them singletons. These data come from a study of blood T cell repertoires in COVID-19. Across the study: Samples came from the United States, Italy and Spain, spanning acute and convalescent COVID-19.

Germline V gene sequence: CDR1 LGHDT, CDR2 YNNKEL (reference sequence). J lost 0 bases, V lost 4 bases, and 8 bases had no gene match. The CDR3 runs 16 residues. The clonotype originates from a woman of 80 years or more with active or convalescent COVID-19. What was sequenced was peripheral blood. This chain joins TRBV3-1 (or the pseudogene TRBV3-2) and TRBJ2-7, with 8 nucleotides matching TRBD2. The CDR3 sequence: CASSLRRGASSYEQYF. The CDR3 DNA reads TGTGCCAGCAGCCTCAGGCGGGGGGCGAGCTCCTACGAGCAGTACTTC.